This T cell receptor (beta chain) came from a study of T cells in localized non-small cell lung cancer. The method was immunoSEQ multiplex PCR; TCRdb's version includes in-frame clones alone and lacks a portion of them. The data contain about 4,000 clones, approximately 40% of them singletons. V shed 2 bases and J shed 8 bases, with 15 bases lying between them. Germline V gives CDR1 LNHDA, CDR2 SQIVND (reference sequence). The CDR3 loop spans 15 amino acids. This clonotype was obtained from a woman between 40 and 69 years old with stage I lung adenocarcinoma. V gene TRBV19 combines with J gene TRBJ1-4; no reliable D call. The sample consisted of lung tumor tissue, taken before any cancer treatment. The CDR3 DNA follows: TGTGCCAGTAGTATATCCGGCTTGCCGTGGGAAAAACTGTTTTTT. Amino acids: CASSISGLPWEKLFF.